This paragraph reports one T cell receptor (beta chain). This clonotype was seen repeatedly, ten times or more. Its antigen remains undetermined. The sample holds no much larger clone one base away, and base qualities are not on file. From the cysteine through the phenylalanine, the CDR3 covers 13 amino acids. Just CDR3 DNA is preserved here, 39 bases in frame from base 1. Taken from the germline V gene (reference sequence), the CDR1 and CDR2 loops are LNHDA and SQIVND. The V end loses 6 bases and the J end loses 3 bases, and a stretch of 9 bases separates them. Reads for this sample came from an Illumina Genome Analyzer IIx. The public reads were run again by TCRdb, first through fastp at Q25 and then through MiXCR, and only productive beta chains were kept. CDR3 protein sequences are deduplicated, and each keeps its most common genes and DNA. In this sample the table shows under 65,000 distinct CDR3 sequences, approximately 7.9% of which occur a single time. Clones ranked in the top ten supply roughly 17% of the sample.

The data derive from a study of patients with pleural tuberculosis (dated by TCRdb to between 2013 and 2015). The rearrangement joined TRBV19 to TRBJ2-1; possibly the D gene is TRBD2, per 5 matching bases. This clonotype was sampled from a human donor with pleural tuberculosis. The CDR3 is CASSKGSYNEQFF. DNA sequence: TGTGCCAGTAGCAAAGGGAGCTACAATGAGCAGTTCTTC.